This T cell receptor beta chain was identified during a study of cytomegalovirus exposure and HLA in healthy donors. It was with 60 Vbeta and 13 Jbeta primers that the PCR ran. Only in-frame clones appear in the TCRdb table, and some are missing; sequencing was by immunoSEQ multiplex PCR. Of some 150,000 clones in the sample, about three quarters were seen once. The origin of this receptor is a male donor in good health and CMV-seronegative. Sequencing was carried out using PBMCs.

The CDR3 coding sequence is TGCAGCGTCCCCGGACGGTTCTGGGGCGAAAGCACAGATACGCAGTATTTT. Translated: CSVPGRFWGESTDTQYF. This chain links TRBV29-1 with TRBJ2-3, with a tentative D call TRBD1 (5 bases). The CDR3 spans 17 residues. Germline lookup yields CDR1 SQVTM and CDR2 ANQGSEA. With 6 bases removed from V and 0 bases from J, the gap between germline ends came to 22 bases.